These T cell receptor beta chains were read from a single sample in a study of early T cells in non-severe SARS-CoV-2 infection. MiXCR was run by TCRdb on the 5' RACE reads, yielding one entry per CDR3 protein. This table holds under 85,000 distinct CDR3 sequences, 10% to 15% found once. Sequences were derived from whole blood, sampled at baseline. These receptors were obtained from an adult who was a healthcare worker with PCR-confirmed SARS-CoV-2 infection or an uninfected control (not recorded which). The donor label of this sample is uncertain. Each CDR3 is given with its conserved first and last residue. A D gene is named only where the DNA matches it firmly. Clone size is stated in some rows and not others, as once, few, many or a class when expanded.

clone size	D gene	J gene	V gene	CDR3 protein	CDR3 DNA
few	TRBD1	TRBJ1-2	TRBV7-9	CASSLAGDSPYGYTF	TGTGCCAGCAGCTTAGCTGGGGACAGCCCCTATGGCTACACCTTC
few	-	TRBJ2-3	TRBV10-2	CASSSSDTQYF	TGCGCCAGCAGTTCCTCAGATACGCAGTATTTT
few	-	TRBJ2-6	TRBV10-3	CAIGGRDSGANVLTF	TGTGCCATCGGAGGACGGGACTCTGGGGCCAACGTCCTGACTTTC
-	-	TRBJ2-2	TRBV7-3	CASSPSLGHTNTGELFF	TGTGCCAGCAGCCCCTCCCTCGGACACACGAACACCGGGGAGCTGTTTTTT
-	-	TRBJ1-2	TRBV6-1	CAVMNQGLEYGYTF	TGTGCCGTCATGAACCAAGGTCTTGAGTACGGCTACACCTTC
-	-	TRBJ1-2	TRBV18	CASSPNREAGYTF	TGTGCCAGCTCACCAAACAGGGAGGCTGGCTACACCTTC
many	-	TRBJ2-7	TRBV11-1	CASSLRTSSYEQYF	TGTGCCAGCAGCTTGAGGACTTCGTCCTACGAGCAGTACTTC
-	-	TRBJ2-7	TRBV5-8	CASSLNRYEQYF	TGTGCCAGCAGCTTAAACCGCTACGAGCAGTACTTC
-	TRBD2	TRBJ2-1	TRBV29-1	CSVPISGGLSYNEQFF	TGCAGCGTCCCCATAAGCGGGGGCCTCTCCTACAATGAGCAGTTCTTC
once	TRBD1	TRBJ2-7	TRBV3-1	CASSLGQVSTYEQYF	TGTGCCAGCAGCCTCGGACAGGTATCTACTTACGAGCAGTACTTC
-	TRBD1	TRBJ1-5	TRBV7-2	CASSPGTGYNQPQHF	TGTGCCAGCAGCCCAGGGACAGGGTACAATCAGCCCCAGCATTTT